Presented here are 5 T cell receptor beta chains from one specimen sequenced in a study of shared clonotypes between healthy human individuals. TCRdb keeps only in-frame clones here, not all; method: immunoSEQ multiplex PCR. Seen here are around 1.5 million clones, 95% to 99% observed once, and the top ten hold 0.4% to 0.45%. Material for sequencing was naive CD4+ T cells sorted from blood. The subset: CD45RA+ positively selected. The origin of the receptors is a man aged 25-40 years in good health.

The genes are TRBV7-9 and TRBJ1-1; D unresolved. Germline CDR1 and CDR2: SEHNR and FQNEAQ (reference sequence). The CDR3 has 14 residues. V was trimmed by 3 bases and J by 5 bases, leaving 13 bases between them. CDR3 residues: CASSFKGFTTEAFF. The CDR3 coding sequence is TGTGCCAGCAGCTTTAAGGGATTTACGACTGAAGCTTTCTTT. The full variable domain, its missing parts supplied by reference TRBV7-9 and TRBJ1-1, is DTGVSQNPRHKITKRGQNVTFRCDPISEHNRLYWYRQTLGQGPEFLTYFQNEAQLEKSRLLSDRFSAERPKGSFSTLEIQRTEQGDSAMYLCASSFKGFTTEAFFGQGTRLTVV.

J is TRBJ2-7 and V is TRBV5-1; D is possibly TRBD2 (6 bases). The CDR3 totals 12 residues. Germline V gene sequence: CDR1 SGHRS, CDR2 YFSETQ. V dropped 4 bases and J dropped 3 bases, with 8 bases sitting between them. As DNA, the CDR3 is TGCGCCAGCAGCGGGGGACTCTACGAGCAGTACTTC. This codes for CASSGGLYEQYF.

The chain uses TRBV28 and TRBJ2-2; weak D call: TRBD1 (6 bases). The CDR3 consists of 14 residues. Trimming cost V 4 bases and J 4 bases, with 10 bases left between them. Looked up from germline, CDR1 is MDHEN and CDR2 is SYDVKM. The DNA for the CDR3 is TGTGCCAGCAGTTCACTACAGGGCACCGGGGAGCTGTTTTTT. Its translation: CASSSLQGTGELFF.

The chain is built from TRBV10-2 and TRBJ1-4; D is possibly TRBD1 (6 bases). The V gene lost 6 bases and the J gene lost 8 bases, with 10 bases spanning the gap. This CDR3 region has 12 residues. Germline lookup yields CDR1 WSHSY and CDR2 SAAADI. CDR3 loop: CASRQGSEKLFF. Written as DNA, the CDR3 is TGCGCCAGCAGGCAGGGGAGCGAAAAACTGTTTTTT.

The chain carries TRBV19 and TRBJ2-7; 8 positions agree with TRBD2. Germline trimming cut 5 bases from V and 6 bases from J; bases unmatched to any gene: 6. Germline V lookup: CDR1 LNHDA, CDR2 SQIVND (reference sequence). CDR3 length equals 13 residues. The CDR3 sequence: CASSLSGNGEQYF. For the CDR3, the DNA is TGTGCCAGTAGTCTTAGCGGGAACGGCGAGCAGTACTTC.